Below, one TCR beta chain is given with its context. Its cognate antigen is unknown. TCRdb's copy holds only in-frame clones and misses some; the assay was immunoSEQ multiplex PCR. The data contain over 100,000 clones, approximately 90% of them singletons. V lost 1 base, J lost 2 bases, and 21 bases lay in between. The CDR3 extends over 19 amino acids. The germline gives CDR1 SGHVS, CDR2 FNYEAQ. This specimen comes from a study of T cell responses to AZD1222 COVID-19 vaccine. Across the study: Pooling was applied to second doses at about 4 or about 12 weeks. The study's findings and limits: Most donors were white British, females outnumbered males, and clonal diversity was possibly underestimated.

The chain is built from TRBV7-6 and TRBJ1-5; D unclear. Here the sequenced sample was peripheral blood, taken on day 0 of AZD1222 vaccination. This receptor was taken from an adult in good health. As DNA, the CDR3 is TGTGCCAGCAGCTTAGGCCTGAGGCACAACAGAATATGCAATCAGCCCCAGCATTTT. Translation gives CASSLGLRHNRICNQPQHF.